This TCR beta chain was captured by sequencing in a study of cytomegalovirus exposure and HLA in healthy donors. This PCR relied on a set of 60 Vbeta primers and 13 Jbeta primers. Generated by immunoSEQ multiplex PCR, the TCRdb table keeps only in-frame clones and is missing some. The sample consists of 84,000 or so clones, around three quarters of them appearing once. Details on this clone: No antigen is known for it.

This CDR3 comprises 14 residues. The germline gives CDR1 SGHKS, CDR2 YYEKEE (reference sequence). Trimming cost V 4 bases and J 6 bases; bases outside gene matches: 7. Despite likely unrecorded immune exposures, the donors were nominally healthy at the time of sampling. Study-level points and caveats: TCR beta V- and J-gene trimming was later associated with a missense DCLRE1C variant.

Material for sequencing was PBMCs. The sequence derives from a male donor in good health and CMV-seronegative. The chain carries TRBV5-5 and TRBJ1-2, with 9 nucleotides matching TRBD1. The CDR3 DNA reads as TGTGCCAGCAGCACGGGGAGGACAGGGGATGGCTACACCTTC. Its translation: CASSTGRTGDGYTF.